What follows describes a single T cell receptor (beta chain). The sample is drawn from a study of cytomegalovirus exposure and HLA in healthy donors. Losses at the gene ends were 1 base for V and 2 bases for J; bases not matched to a gene: 9. Germline V lookup: CDR1 SGHDN, CDR2 FVKESK. This CDR3 region has 19 residues. A multiplex PCR was run with 60 Vbeta primers and 13 Jbeta primers. Measured with immunoSEQ multiplex PCR; TCRdb has only the in-frame clones, and not every one. The sample lists roughly 100,000 clones; more than 75% were seen once. The TCR originated in a woman between 18 and 29 years old in good health and CMV-seropositive. Sample: PBMCs. The V gene is TRBV14, the J gene TRBJ2-6; 9 bases agree with TRBD1. The CDR3, as DNA: TGTGCCAGCAGCCAAGTTGGTAACAGGGGGCGAGCTGGGGCCAACGTCCTGACTTTC. It is translated as CASSQVGNRGRAGANVLTF.